This T cell receptor beta chain was observed in a study of radiotherapy plus CTLA-4 blockade in lung cancer. Assay: immunoSEQ multiplex PCR; the TCRdb copy retains only in-frame clones and omits some. The data hold tens of thousands of clones, with more than 70% observed a single time. This CDR3 comprises 18 residues. V dropped 1 base and J dropped 7; count of bases not matched to a gene: 14. CDR1 SGHVS and CDR2 FNYEAQ come from the germline V gene. The genes are TRBV7-6 and TRBJ2-1, with 9 nucleotides matching TRBD2. This specimen was peripheral blood, taken from a patient treated with radiotherapy plus ipilimumab. This TCR derives from a human donor with non-small cell lung cancer who had a complete response to radiotherapy plus ipilimumab. The CDR3 bases are TGTGCCAGCAGCTTAGGGCCCTTGCGCGGGAGGGTTTTAAATGAGCAGTTCTTC. Translating gives CASSLGPLRGRVLNEQFF.